This T cell receptor (beta chain) was documented in a study of PD-1 blockade in classical Hodgkin lymphoma. General observations from the study: Diversity similar to that of newly diagnosed patients was seen at baseline in complete responders. CD4+ but not CD8+ TCR diversity rose significantly by C4D1. Compared with healthy donors, newly diagnosed patients reportedly showed lower baseline TCR diversity.

In every patient, relapse followed autologous stem cell transplantation, while exposure to brentuximab vedotin differed. In regard to this clone: Antigen: not known.

Some clones are missing from TCRdb's copy, which holds only in-frame ones; the method was immunoSEQ multiplex PCR. The repertoire includes about 150,000 clones, about 78% of them detected once, and 7.5% to 10% sits in the top ten. Looked up from germline, CDR1 is SGHRS and CDR2 is YFSETQ. CDR3 length: 15 amino acids. Trimming pared 4 bases from V and 0 bases from J, leaving 11 bases between. The receptor was isolated from a human donor with classical Hodgkin lymphoma. The sample consisted of peripheral blood mononuclear cells (PBMCs), taken before the second cycle of nivolumab. The rearrangement uses TRBV5-1 and TRBJ1-3; D is possibly TRBD1 (6 bases). The CDR3 loop is CASSPTGLSGNTIYF. CDR3 nucleotide sequence: TGCGCCAGCAGCCCGACAGGCCTCTCTGGAAACACCATATATTTT.